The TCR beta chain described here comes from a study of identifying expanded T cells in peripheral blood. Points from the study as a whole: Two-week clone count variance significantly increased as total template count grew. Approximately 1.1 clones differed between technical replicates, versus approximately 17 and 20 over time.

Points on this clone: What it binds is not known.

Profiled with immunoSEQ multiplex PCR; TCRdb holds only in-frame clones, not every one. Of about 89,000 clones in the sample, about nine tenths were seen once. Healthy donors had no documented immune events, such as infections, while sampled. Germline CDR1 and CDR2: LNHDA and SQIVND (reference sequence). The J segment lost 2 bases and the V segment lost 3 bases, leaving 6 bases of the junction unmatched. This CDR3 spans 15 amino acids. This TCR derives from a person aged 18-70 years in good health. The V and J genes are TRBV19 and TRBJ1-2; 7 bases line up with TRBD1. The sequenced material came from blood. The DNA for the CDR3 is TGTGCCAGTAGTATCCCTTCGACAGGGAACTATGGCTACACCTTC. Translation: CASSIPSTGNYGYTF.